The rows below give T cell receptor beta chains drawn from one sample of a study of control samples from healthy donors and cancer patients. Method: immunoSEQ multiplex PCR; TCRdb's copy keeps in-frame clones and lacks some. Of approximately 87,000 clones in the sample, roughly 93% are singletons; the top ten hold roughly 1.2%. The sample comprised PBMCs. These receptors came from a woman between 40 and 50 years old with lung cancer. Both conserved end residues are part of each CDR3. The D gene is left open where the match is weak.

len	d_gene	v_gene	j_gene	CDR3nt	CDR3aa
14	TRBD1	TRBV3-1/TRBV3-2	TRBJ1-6	TGTGCCAGCAGAGAGACAGGGAGGAATTCACCCCTCCACTTT	CASRETGRNSPLHF
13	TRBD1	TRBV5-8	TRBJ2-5	TGTGCCAGCACCGACAGGGCGTGGGAGACCCAGTACTTC	CASTDRAWETQYF
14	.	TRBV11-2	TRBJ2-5	TGTGCCAGCAGCTTAGATACGGGCCGGAGGACCCAGTACTTC	CASSLDTGRRTQYF
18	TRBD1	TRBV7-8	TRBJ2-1	TGTGCCAGCAGCCTCCGGCCGGGACAGGGGAGCTCCTACAATGAGCAGTTCTTC	CASSLRPGQGSSYNEQFF
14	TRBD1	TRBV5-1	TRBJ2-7	TGCGCCAGCAGCTCACAGGGGACCTCCTACGAGCAGTACTTC	CASSSQGTSYEQYF
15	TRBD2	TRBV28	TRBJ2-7	TGTGCCAGCAGCCTCGGCCAGGGACTAGCCTACGAGCAGTACTTC	CASSLGQGLAYEQYF
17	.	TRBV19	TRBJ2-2	TGTGCCAGTAGTACCCTGGGCCCGTCTCGAGACACCGGGGAGCTGTTTTTT	CASSTLGPSRDTGELFF
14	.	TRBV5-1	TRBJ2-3	TGCGCCAGCAGCTTGGACAGGGCCGGAGATACGCAGTATTTT	CASSLDRAGDTQYF
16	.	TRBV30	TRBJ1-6	TGTGCCTGGAGTGGAGGGCGGGTAGACCCTAATTCACCCCTCCACTTT	CAWSGGRVDPNSPLHF
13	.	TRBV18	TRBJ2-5	TGTGCCAGCTCCAGGTCGGCAGCCGAGACCCAGTACTTC	CASSRSAAETQYF
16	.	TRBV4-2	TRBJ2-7	TGTGCCAGCAGCCAAGTGGGTAGAGGTTTGCCCTACGAGCAGTACTTC	CASSQVGRGLPYEQYF
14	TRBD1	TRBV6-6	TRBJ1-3	TGTGCCAGCAGTACAGGGGGCCCTGGAAACACCATATATTTT	CASSTGGPGNTIYF
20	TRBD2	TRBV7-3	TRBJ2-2	TGTGCCAGCAGCCACCACCGCGGGACTAGCGGGGGGGCTGAGACCGGGGAGCTGTTTTTT	CASSHHRGTSGGAETGELFF